Shown below are 23 T cell receptor beta chains from a single sample sequenced in a study of cytomegalovirus exposure and HLA in healthy donors. The PCR contained 60 Vbeta and 13 Jbeta primers. Clones were sequenced by immunoSEQ multiplex PCR, and TCRdb holds only the in-frame ones, with some missing. The sample carries about 120,000 clones, roughly 9% recorded once. Sequencing was carried out using PBMCs. These receptors originate from a woman aged 40 to 50 in good health and CMV-seropositive.

This clone was seen a handful of times. The chain is built from TRBV6-5 and TRBJ1-2; TRBD1 might be the D (5 bases). Trimming pared 0 bases from V and 7 bases from J, leaving 18 bases between. CDR3 length: 16 residues. CDR1 MNHEY and CDR2 SVGAGI come from the germline V gene. The CDR3 coding sequence is TGTGCCAGCAGTTACTCATGGGGGGATAACGACTTTGGCTACACCTTC. Its translation is CASSYSWGDNDFGYTF.

The sample holds a few counts of this clone. The CDR3 DNA is TGCGCCAGCAGCTTGTCCAGAATGAACACTGAAGCTTTCTTT. Its translation: CASSLSRMNTEAFF. This chain uses TRBV5-1 with TRBJ1-1; D gene uncertain. V was cut by 1 base and J by 0 bases, with 7 bases left in between. The germline gives CDR1 SGHRS, CDR2 YFSETQ. CDR3 length: 14 residues.

V is TRBV18 and J is TRBJ1-2, with TRBD1 matching 10 bases. V was clipped by 3 bases and J by 12 bases; unmatched bases: 10. Per the germline V gene, CDR1 is KGHSH and CDR2 is LQKENI. This CDR3 spans 14 amino acids. CDR3 coding DNA: TGTGCCAGCTCACCCGGGACAGGGGCCCGGGAAGACACCTTC. Translating gives CASSPGTGAREDTF.

The table lists this clone with a few counts. The chain joins TRBV9 to TRBJ2-7, with TRBD1 matching 7 bases. Trimming cost V 3 bases and J 2 bases; bases outside gene matches: 2. Germline CDR1 SGDLS, CDR2 YYNGEE. There are 13 residues in the CDR3. This CDR3 is CASSGDRAYEQYF. The CDR3 nucleotides are TGTGCCAGCAGCGGCGACAGGGCCTACGAGCAGTACTTC.

This chain links TRBV11-2 with TRBJ2-7; 11 nucleotides align to TRBD2. This CDR3 is 17 amino acids long. V lost 5 bases to trimming and J lost 0 bases; unmatched junction nucleotides: 9. Germline CDR1 SGHAT, CDR2 FQNNGV. CDR3 sequence reads: CASSPPSGGTISYEQYF. Written as DNA, the CDR3 is TGTGCCAGCAGCCCTCCTAGCGGGGGGACCATCTCCTACGAGCAGTACTTC.

There are a few counts of this clone. The chain couples TRBV6-5 to TRBJ2-3; tentatively, D is TRBD1 (5 bases). Germline V lookup: CDR1 MNHEY, CDR2 SVGAGI. Between the trimmed V and J ends, which lost 6 bases and 2 bases, there was a span of 9 bases. The CDR3 has 13 amino acids. The CDR3 is CASRRQNTDTQYF. CDR3 DNA: TGTGCCAGCAGACGACAGAACACAGATACGCAGTATTTT.

The V call is TRBV21-1, the J call TRBJ2-3; the table's D call of TRBD2 was not tested on the DNA. TRBV21-1 is designated a pseudogene. This CDR3 spans 15 amino acids. In DNA, the CDR3 is TGTGCCAGCTTCCTGACTAGCGGGGGGGGGTATACGCAGTATTTT. Its protein product is CASFLTSGGGYTQYF.

V usage is TRBV2 and J usage is TRBJ1-2, with 7 bases that match TRBD1. CDR3 length: 14 amino acids. CDR1 is SNHLY, CDR2 FYNNEI, per germline. The V segment lost 4 bases and the J segment 2 bases; nucleotides outside the gene matches: 4. The CDR3 is CASSGTGKNYGYTF. CDR3 bases: TGTGCCAGCAGTGGGACAGGAAAAAACTATGGCTACACCTTC.

V usage is TRBV6-6 and J usage is TRBJ1-6, with D possibly being TRBD1 (5 bases). Trimming pared 4 bases from V and 2 bases from J, leaving 9 bases between. The CDR3 runs to 15 residues. The V gene's germline CDR1 is MNHNY and CDR2 SVGAGI (reference sequence). The CDR3 here is CASSSRVPYNSPLHF. Here the CDR3 DNA reads TGTGCCAGCAGTTCCAGGGTTCCCTATAATTCACCCCTCCACTTT.

This sequence joins TRBV5-6 and TRBJ2-7; 9 positions match TRBD1. CDR3 length: 14 residues. Germline CDR1 and CDR2: SGHDT and YYEEEE. Trimming at V came to 4 bases and at J to 2 bases, leaving 4 bases not matched to a gene. CDR3 sequence reads: CASSRDRVTYEQYF. CDR3 nucleotides: TGTGCCAGCAGCCGGGACAGGGTAACCTACGAGCAGTACTTC.

In its sample, this clone was seen a few times. The V gene is TRBV9, the J gene TRBJ2-7, with 9 bases fitting TRBD1. The V gene end was trimmed by 3 bases and the J gene end by 0 bases; junction bases not matched to a gene: 4. CDR1 is SGDLS and CDR2 is YYNGEE in the germline V gene. The CDR3 is made up of 15 amino acids. The CDR3 DNA is TGTGCCAGCAGCGGGGGACAGGGCAGCTCCTACGAGCAGTACTTC. Its protein is CASSGGQGSSYEQYF. Combining the CDR3 with reference TRBV9 and TRBJ2-7 gives the whole variable domain DSGVTQTPKHLITATGQRVTLRCSPRSGDLSVYWYQQSLDQGLQFLIQYYNGEERAKGNILERFSAQQFPDLHSELNLSSLELGDSALYFCASSGGQGSSYEQYFGPGTRLTVT.

This clone was recorded a few times. This sequence joins TRBV5-1 and TRBJ1-5; no definite D call. The V end was cut by 2 bases, the J end by 5 bases, with 11 bases between. The CDR3 is 14 amino acids. Germline CDR1 reads SGHRS; CDR2 reads YFSETQ. The CDR3 loop is CASSLGVGDQPQHF. CDR3 DNA: TGCGCCAGCAGCTTAGGAGTTGGTGATCAGCCCCAGCATTTT.

The CDR3 nucleotides are TGTGCCAGCAGCCGTCCCGGGACAGGGTCAGGGGTGTTCTTC. Its translation is CASSRPGTGSGVFF. The rearrangement joins TRBV7-8 to TRBJ2-1; 9 bases align to TRBD1. The V gene end was trimmed by 5 bases and the J gene end by 15 bases; junction bases not matched to a gene: 14. Germline V gives CDR1 SGHVS, CDR2 FQNEAQ. The CDR3 extends over 14 amino acids.

This chain uses TRBV19 with TRBJ1-2; no reliable D call. This CDR3 has 16 amino acids. The germline V gene encodes CDR1 LNHDA and CDR2 SQIVND (reference sequence). Trimming pared 5 bases from V and 8 bases from J, leaving 24 bases between. CDR3 protein: CASSVSNWRPLSGYTF. The CDR3 DNA sequence: TGTGCCAGTAGTGTGAGCAATTGGCGGCCCCTGAGCGGCTACACCTTC.

The chain links TRBV5-1 to TRBJ2-5; the D gene is possibly TRBD2 (5 bases). Germline CDR1 reads SGHRS; CDR2 reads YFSETQ. The V and J ends lost 1 base and 3 bases respectively, with 10 bases between them. This CDR3 contains 14 residues. CDR3 sequence reads: CASSLSGLEETQYF. In DNA, the CDR3 is TGCGCCAGCAGCTTGTCCGGACTGGAAGAGACCCAGTACTTC.

The chain has TRBV28 and TRBJ2-7; D not certain. The CDR3 is 12 amino acids. Between the trimmed V and J ends, which lost 3 bases and 7 bases, there was a span of 10 bases. Germline V CDR1 and CDR2: MDHEN, SYDVKM. This chain's CDR3 is CASSFFGGEQYF. The CDR3 DNA reads as TGTGCCAGCAGTTTTTTTGGCGGTGAGCAGTACTTC.

The J gene is TRBJ2-5, the V gene TRBV6-5, with 7 bases fitting TRBD1. Germline V gene data show CDR1 as MNHEY and CDR2 as SVGAGI. V gave up 2 bases and J gave up 3 bases; unmatched junction bases: 3. This CDR3 contains 14 residues. The CDR3 bases are TGTGCCAGCAGTTACCGGGACAGAAAAGAGACCCAGTACTTC. It translates to CASSYRDRKETQYF.

A few counts support this clone. J is TRBJ2-7 and V is TRBV11-2; D remains ambiguous. The germline V gene encodes CDR1 SGHAT and CDR2 FQNNGV. V was clipped by 0 bases and J by 8 bases, with 8 bases between them. This CDR3 comprises 12 residues. CDR3 nucleotide sequence: TGTGCCAGCAGCTTAGATGTGGGCAAGCAGTACTTC. Translating gives CASSLDVGKQYF. The variable domain in full, with the rest retrieved from reference TRBV11-2 and TRBJ2-7, is EAGVAQSPRYKIIEKRQSVAFWCNPISGHATLYWYQQILGQGPKLLIQFQNNGVVDDSQLPKDRFSAERLKGVDSTLKIQPAKLEDSAVYLCASSLDVGKQYFGPGTRLTVT.

This clone has more than one count but fewer than ten. The chain couples TRBV10-2 to TRBJ1-5; D perhaps matches TRBD1 (5 bases). V lost 0 bases and J lost 0, with 6 bases in between. CDR1 is WSHSY, CDR2 SAAADI, per germline. CDR3 length: 15 residues. This chain's CDR3 is CASSESTVSNQPQHF. In DNA, the CDR3 is TGCGCCAGCAGTGAGTCGACAGTTAGCAATCAGCCCCAGCATTTT.

This clone was counted a few times. The gene calls are TRBV27 and TRBJ2-7; D ambiguous. Germline lookup yields CDR1 MNHEY and CDR2 SMNVEV (reference sequence). CDR3 size: 16 residues. V lost 0 bases and J lost 2, with 14 bases in between. CDR3 amino acids: CASSLSIPSMAYEQYF. For the CDR3, the DNA is TGTGCCAGCAGTTTATCGATCCCGAGCATGGCCTACGAGCAGTACTTC.

This clone occurred a few times. The V gene is TRBV9, the J gene TRBJ2-2; the match to TRBD1 covers 7 bases. With V trimmed by 3 bases and J by 5 bases, 10 bases remained unmatched. This CDR3 comprises 16 residues. CDR1 is SGDLS and CDR2 is YYNGEE in the germline V gene. The CDR3 DNA is TGTGCCAGCAGCGGAACTACAGGGGAATTGACCGGGGAGCTGTTTTTT. Its protein product is CASSGTTGELTGELFF.

This clone was seen only a few times. The rearrangement links TRBV4-1 to TRBJ2-5, with 7 positions matching TRBD1. The CDR3 loop spans 14 amino acids. The germline CDR1 and CDR2 sequences are MGHRA and YSYEKL. With V trimmed by 4 bases and J by 3 bases, 5 bases remained unmatched. The DNA for the CDR3 is TGCGCCAGCAGCCGCCAAACAGGGGAAGAGACCCAGTACTTC. Translated, it gives CASSRQTGEETQYF.

In its sample, this clone was seen a few times. This chain connects TRBV30 to TRBJ1-1; the D gene is possibly TRBD1 (6 bases). Germline CDR1 and CDR2: GTSNPN and SVGIG (reference sequence). The CDR3 runs 12 residues. The germline V and J ends were trimmed by 2 bases and 5 bases, with 9 bases remaining between them. For the CDR3, the DNA is TGTGCCTGGAGTACAGGGTGGACTGAAGCTTTCTTT. Amino acids: CAWSTGWTEAFF.